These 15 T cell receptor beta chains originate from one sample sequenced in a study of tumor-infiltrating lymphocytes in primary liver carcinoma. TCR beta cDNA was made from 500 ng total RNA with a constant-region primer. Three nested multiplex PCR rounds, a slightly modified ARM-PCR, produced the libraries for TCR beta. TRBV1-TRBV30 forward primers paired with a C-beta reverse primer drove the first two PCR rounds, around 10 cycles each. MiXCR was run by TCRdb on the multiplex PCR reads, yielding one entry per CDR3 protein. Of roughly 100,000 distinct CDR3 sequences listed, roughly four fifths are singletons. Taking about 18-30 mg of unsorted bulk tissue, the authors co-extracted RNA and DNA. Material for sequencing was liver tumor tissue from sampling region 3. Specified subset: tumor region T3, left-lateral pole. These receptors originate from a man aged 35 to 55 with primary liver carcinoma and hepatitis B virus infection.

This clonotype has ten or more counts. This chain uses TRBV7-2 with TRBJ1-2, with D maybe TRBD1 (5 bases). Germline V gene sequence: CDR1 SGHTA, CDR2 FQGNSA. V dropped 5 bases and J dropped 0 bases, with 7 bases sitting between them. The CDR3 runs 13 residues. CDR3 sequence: CASSRGANYGYTF. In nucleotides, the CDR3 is TGTGCCAGCAGCCGGGGGGCTAACTATGGCTACACCTTC.

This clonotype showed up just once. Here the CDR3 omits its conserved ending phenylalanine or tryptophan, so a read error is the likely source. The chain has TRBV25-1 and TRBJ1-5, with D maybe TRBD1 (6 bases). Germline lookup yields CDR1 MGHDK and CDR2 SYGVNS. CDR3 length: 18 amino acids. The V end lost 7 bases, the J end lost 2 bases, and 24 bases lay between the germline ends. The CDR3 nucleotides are TGTGCCAGCACCACCGGGACAAGGCCCCCTTTGGGCAATCAGCCCCAGCATCTT. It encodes CASTTGTRPPLGNQPQHL.

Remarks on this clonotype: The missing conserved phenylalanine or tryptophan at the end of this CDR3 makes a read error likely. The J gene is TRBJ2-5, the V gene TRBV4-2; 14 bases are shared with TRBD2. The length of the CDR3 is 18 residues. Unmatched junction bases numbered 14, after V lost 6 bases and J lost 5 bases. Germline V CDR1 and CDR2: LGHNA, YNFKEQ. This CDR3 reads CASRLTTSGRAGSETQYL. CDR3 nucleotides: TGTGCCAGCAGGCTAACGACTAGCGGGAGGGCCGGGTCGGAGACCCAGTACCTC.

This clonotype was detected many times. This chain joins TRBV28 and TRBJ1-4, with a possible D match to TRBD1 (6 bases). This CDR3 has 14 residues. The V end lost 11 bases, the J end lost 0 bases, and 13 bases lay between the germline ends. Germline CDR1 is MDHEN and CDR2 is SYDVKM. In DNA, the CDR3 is TGTGCCGCAGGGGAAGTCACAACTAATGAAAAACTGTTTTTT. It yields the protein CAAGEVTTNEKLFF.

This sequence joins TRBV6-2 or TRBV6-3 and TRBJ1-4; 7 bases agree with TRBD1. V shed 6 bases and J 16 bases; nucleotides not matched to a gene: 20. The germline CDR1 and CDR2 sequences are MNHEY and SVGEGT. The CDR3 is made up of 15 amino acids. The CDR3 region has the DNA TGTGCCAGCAGCAAAACCGGACAGGAGGCCCCTGAGGAGTTTTTT. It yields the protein CASSKTGQEAPEEFF.

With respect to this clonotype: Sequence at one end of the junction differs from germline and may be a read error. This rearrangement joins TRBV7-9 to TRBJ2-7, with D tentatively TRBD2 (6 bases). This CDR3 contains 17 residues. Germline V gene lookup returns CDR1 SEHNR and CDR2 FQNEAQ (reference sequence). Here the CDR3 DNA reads TGTGCCAGTAGCTTAGGGTCCGGGACTGGCGGAGGTTACGAGCAGTACTTC. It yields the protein CASSLGSGTGGGYEQYF.

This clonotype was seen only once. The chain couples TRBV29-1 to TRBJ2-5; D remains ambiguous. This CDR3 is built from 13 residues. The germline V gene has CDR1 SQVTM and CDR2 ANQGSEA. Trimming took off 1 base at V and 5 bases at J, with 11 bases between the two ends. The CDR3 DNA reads TGCAGCGTTGAAGTCGTACTCGAGGAGACCCAGTACTTC. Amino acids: CSVEVVLEETQYF.

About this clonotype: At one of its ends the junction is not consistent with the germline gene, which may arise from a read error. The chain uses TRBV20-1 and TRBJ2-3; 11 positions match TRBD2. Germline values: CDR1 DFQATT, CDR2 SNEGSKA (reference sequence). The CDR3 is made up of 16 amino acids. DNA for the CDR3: TGCATTGCTCTAAGGGATAGCGGGAGGGCTCAAGATACGCATTATTTT. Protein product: CIALRDSGRAQDTHYF.

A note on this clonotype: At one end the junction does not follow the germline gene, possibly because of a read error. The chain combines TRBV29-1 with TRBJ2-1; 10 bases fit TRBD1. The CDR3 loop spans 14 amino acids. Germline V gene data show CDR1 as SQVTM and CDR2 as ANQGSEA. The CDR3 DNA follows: TGCGACGTCGACGGGACAGGGGTGAGCAATGAGCCGTTCTTC. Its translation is CDVDGTGVSNEPFF.

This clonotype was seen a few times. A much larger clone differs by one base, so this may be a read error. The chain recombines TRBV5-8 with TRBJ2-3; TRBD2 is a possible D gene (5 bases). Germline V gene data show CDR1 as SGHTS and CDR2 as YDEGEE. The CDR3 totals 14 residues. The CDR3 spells CASSLGVVADTHYF. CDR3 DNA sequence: TGTGCCAGCAGCCTCGGGGTAGTGGCAGATACGCATTATTTT.

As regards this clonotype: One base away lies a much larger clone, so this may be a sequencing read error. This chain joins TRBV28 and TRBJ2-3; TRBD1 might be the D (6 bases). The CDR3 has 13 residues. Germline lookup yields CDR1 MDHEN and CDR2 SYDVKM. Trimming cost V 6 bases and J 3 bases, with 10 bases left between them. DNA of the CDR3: TGTGCCAGCAGAATGCAGGGGACAGATACGCAGTATTTT. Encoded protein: CASRMQGTDTQYF.

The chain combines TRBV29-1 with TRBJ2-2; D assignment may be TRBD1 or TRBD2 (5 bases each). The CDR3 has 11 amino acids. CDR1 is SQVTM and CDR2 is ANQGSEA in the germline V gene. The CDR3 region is CNAKGNGVLFF. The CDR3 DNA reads TGCAACGCCAAGGGGAACGGGGTACTGTTTTTT.

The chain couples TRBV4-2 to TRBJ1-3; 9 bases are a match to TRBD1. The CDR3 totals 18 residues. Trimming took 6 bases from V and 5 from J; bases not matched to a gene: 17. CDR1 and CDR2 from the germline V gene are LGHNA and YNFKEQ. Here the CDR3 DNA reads TGTGCCAGCAGTCGGGAGCCAAGAAGGACAGGGGCTAGAAACACCATATATTTT. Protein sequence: CASSREPRRTGARNTIYF.

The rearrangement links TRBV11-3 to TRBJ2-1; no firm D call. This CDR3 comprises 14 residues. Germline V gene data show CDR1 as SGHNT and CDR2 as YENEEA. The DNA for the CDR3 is TGTGTCAACAACTTAGGCGTCTCGAACAATGAGCAGTTCTTC. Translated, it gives CVNNLGVSNNEQFF.

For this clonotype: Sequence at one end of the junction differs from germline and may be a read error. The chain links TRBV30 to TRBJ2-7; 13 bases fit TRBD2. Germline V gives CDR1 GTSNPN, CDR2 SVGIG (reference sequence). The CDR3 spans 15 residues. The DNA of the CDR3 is TGTGTCTGGGCGACTAGCGGGAGGACCTACATTAAGCAGTACTTC. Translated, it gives CVWATSGRTYIKQYF.